These 16 T cell receptor beta chains originate from one sample sequenced in a study of blood T cell repertoires in COVID-19. Sequencing used immunoSEQ multiplex PCR; TCRdb keeps in-frame clones, though not all of them. Of around 310,000 clones listed, about 89% are singletons. Sequences were obtained from PBMCs or T cells enriched from blood (not recorded which). The origin of the receptors is a woman between 40 and 55 years old who had recovered from COVID-19.

This rearrangement joins TRBV6-6 to TRBJ2-7, with D maybe TRBD1 (6 bases). Trimming took 6 bases from V and 12 from J, leaving 15 bases between them. The germline CDR1 and CDR2 sequences are MNHNY and SVGAGI (reference sequence). This CDR3 spans 11 amino acids. This CDR3 is CASSSGQMSYF. CDR3 coding DNA: TGTGCCAGCAGCTCAGGACAGATGTCGTACTTC.

This chain joins TRBV19 and TRBJ2-7; 8 bases fit TRBD2. The CDR3 length is 18 residues. The germline gives CDR1 LNHDA, CDR2 SQIVND (reference sequence). V shed 2 bases and J 3 bases; nucleotides not matched to a gene: 15. The CDR3 reads CASSIRGRSGGAHYEQYF. CDR3 nucleotides: TGTGCCAGTAGTATAAGAGGACGTTCGGGGGGGGCACACTACGAGCAGTACTTC.

The chain couples TRBV30 to TRBJ2-5; D is unresolved. CDR3 length: 13 amino acids. Germline V gene lookup returns CDR1 GTSNPN and CDR2 SVGIG (reference sequence). The V end was cut by 0 bases, the J end by 4 bases, with 9 bases between. The CDR3 region is CAWSVVQRETQYF. The DNA of the CDR3 is TGTGCCTGGAGTGTTGTACAGAGAGAGACCCAGTACTTC.

J is TRBJ1-6 and V is TRBV5-5; the match to TRBD1 covers 7 bases. The CDR3 has 14 residues. V lost 5 bases, J lost 5 bases, and 4 bases stayed unmatched. Per germline, CDR1 SGHKS and CDR2 YYEKEE (reference sequence). CDR3 coding DNA: TGTGCCAGCAGTTGGGGGACAGATAATTCACCCCTCCACTTT. This translates into CASSWGTDNSPLHF.

The V call is TRBV2, the J call TRBJ2-6; a weak D match, TRBD1 (6 bases). The CDR3 has 18 amino acids. CDR1 is SNHLY and CDR2 is FYNNEI in the germline V gene. V shed 6 bases and J shed 2 bases, with 20 bases lying between them. The CDR3 nucleotides read TGTGCCAGCAGCCTATCCGGTGCAGGGGAACCTGGGGCCAACGTCCTGACTTTC. It yields the protein CASSLSGAGEPGANVLTF.

The chain couples TRBV27 to TRBJ1-1; 9 bases agree with TRBD1. CDR1 is MNHEY, CDR2 SMNVEV, per germline (reference sequence). V shed 8 bases and J 2 bases; nucleotides not matched to a gene: 3. This CDR3 contains 13 residues. CDR3 sequence reads: CASEGQGNTEAFF. CDR3 DNA sequence: TGTGCCAGCGAGGGACAGGGTAACACTGAAGCTTTCTTT.

The chain links TRBV3-1 (or the pseudogene TRBV3-2) to TRBJ2-2, with D perhaps TRBD1 (5 bases). This CDR3 spans 12 amino acids. Germline loops: CDR1 LGHDT, CDR2 YNNKEL (reference sequence). Trimming took 3 bases from V and 7 from J, leaving 6 bases between them. CDR3 sequence (DNA): TGTGCCAGCAGCCAGGGGCGCGGGGAGCTGTTTTTT. Protein product: CASSQGRGELFF.

V is TRBV28 and J is TRBJ1-5; 8 bases line up with TRBD1. V dropped 5 bases and J dropped 2; count of bases not matched to a gene: 5. This CDR3 region has 15 residues. Germline V gives CDR1 MDHEN, CDR2 SYDVKM. CDR3 bases: TGTGCCAGCAGTCCGGAGACAGGGGGCAATCAGCCCCAGCATTTT. This codes for CASSPETGGNQPQHF.

This clone was counted ten times or more. The chain employs TRBV5-8 and TRBJ2-5; D gene ambiguous. This CDR3 comprises 15 residues. Trimming left V 0 bases short and J 4 bases short, with 13 bases between. Germline V CDR1 and CDR2: SGHTS, YDEGEE. CDR3 protein: CASSLALGPGETQYF. In DNA form, the CDR3 reads TGTGCCAGCAGCTTGGCGCTGGGCCCTGGAGAGACCCAGTACTTC.

The chain employs TRBV4-1 and TRBJ1-2; D gene unclear. The germline gives CDR1 MGHRA, CDR2 YSYEKL. V was cut by 1 base and J by 2 bases, with 5 bases left in between. The length of the CDR3 is 13 residues. As DNA, the CDR3 is TGCGCCAGCAGCCAAGGAGCGAACTATGGCTACACCTTC. Its protein product is CASSQGANYGYTF.

This clone was counted between two and nine times. The chain recombines TRBV13 with TRBJ1-6; D not resolved. The CDR3 contains 14 residues. V dropped 5 bases and J dropped 0 bases, with 5 bases sitting between them. CDR1 and CDR2 (germline): PRHDT, FYEKMQ (reference sequence). The CDR3 nucleotides read TGTGCCAGCAGCCCCTTCTCCTATAATTCACCCCTCCACTTT. This translates into CASSPFSYNSPLHF.

This rearrangement joins TRBV10-2 to TRBJ2-3; D might be TRBD1 (6 bases). In germline, CDR1 is WSHSY, CDR2 SAAADI. Trimming pared 6 bases from V and 0 bases from J, leaving 16 bases between. There are 16 residues in the CDR3. CDR3 region: CASRPGTPSSTDTQYF. The CDR3 DNA sequence: TGCGCCAGCAGGCCTGGGACACCGTCTAGCACAGATACGCAGTATTTT.

This rearrangement joins TRBV7-3 to TRBJ2-1; the match to TRBD1 covers 9 bases. V shed 5 bases, J shed 6 bases, and the junction held 8 bases outside the gene matches. This CDR3 region has 15 residues. CDR1 is SGHTA, CDR2 FQGTGA, per germline. The DNA for the CDR3 is TGTGCCAGCAGCCCAGGGGACAGGGAGGTCAATGAGCAGTTCTTC. The encoded protein is CASSPGDREVNEQFF.

The CDR3: CASSQTSGFSTDTQYF. The CDR3 DNA is TGTGCCAGCAGCCAGACTAGCGGGTTCAGCACAGATACGCAGTATTTT. The genes are TRBV11-3 and TRBJ2-3; 10 bases are a match to TRBD2. Trimming removed 5 bases from V and 0 bases from J; junction bases left unmatched: 5. Germline-derived CDR1 and CDR2 are SGHNT and YENEEA. The CDR3 consists of 16 residues. The complete variable domain, with remaining parts taken from reference TRBV11-3 and TRBJ2-3, reads EAGVVQSPRYKIIEKKQPVAFWCNPISGHNTLYWYLQNLGQGPELLIRYENEEAVDDSQLPKDRFSAERLKGVDSTLKIQPAELGDSAVYLCASSQTSGFSTDTQYFGPGTRLTVL.

The V call is TRBV27, the J call TRBJ2-2, with a possible D match to TRBD1 (5 bases). Germline CDR1 MNHEY, CDR2 SMNVEV (reference sequence). The CDR3 has 15 residues. The germline V and J ends were trimmed by 8 bases and 0 bases, with 13 bases remaining between them. CDR3 amino acids: CASSRTPPNTGELFF. CDR3 coding DNA: TGTGCCAGCTCAAGGACACCCCCGAACACCGGGGAGCTGTTTTTT.

The chain is built from TRBV30 and TRBJ2-3; 11 bases are shared with TRBD2. The germline V gene has CDR1 GTSNPN and CDR2 SVGIG (reference sequence). J gave up 5 bases and V 5 bases, and 9 bases lay outside the gene matches. The CDR3 runs to 15 residues. The CDR3 loop is CAWDTLAGVGDTQYF. The CDR3 region has the DNA TGTGCCTGGGACACACTAGCGGGGGTTGGAGATACGCAGTATTTT.